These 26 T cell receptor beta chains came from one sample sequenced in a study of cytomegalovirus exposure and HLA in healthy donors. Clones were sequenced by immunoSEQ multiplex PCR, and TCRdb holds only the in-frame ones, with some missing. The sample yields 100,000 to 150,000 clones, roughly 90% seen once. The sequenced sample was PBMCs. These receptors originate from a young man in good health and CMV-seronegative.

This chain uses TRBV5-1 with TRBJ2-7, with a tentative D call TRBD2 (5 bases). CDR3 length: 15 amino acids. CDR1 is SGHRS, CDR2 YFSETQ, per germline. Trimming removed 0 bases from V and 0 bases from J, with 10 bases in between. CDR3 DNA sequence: TGCGCCAGCAGCTTGGCCGTCCTAGCCTCCTACGAGCAGTACTTC. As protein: CASSLAVLASYEQYF.

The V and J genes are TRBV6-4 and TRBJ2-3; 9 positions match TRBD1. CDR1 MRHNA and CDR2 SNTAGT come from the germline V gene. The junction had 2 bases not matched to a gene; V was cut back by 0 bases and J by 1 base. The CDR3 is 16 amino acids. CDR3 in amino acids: CASSDSGTGRTDTQYF. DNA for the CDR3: TGTGCCAGCAGTGACTCAGGGACAGGGCGCACAGATACGCAGTATTTT.

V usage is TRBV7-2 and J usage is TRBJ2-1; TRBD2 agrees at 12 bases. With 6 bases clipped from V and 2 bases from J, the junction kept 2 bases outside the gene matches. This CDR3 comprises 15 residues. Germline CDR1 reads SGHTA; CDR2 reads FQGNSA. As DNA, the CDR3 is TGTGCCAGCAGGCGACTAGCGGGAGCCTACAATGAGCAGTTCTTC. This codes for CASRRLAGAYNEQFF.

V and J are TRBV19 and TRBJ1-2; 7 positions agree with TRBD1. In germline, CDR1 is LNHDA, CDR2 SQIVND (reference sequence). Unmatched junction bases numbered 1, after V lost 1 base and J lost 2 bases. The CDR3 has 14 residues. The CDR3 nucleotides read TGTGCCAGTAGTATAGCCAGGGGGAACTATGGCTACACCTTC. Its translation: CASSIARGNYGYTF.

In DNA form, the CDR3 reads TGTGCCTGGAGACGTACAGGGGTTGGACAGCCCCAGCATTTT. It codes for CAWRRTGVGQPQHF. The genes are TRBV30 and TRBJ1-5, with 7 bases aligning to TRBD1. The V gene end was trimmed by 3 bases and the J gene end by 7 bases; junction bases not matched to a gene: 9. The V gene's germline CDR1 is GTSNPN and CDR2 SVGIG (reference sequence). The CDR3 is made up of 14 amino acids.

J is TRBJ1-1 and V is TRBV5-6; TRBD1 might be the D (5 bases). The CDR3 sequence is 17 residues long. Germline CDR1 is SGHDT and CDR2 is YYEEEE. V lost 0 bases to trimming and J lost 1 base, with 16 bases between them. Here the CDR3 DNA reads TGTGCCAGCAGCTTGGGGACCATTAGGAGGGGGAACACTGAAGCTTTCTTT. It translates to CASSLGTIRRGNTEAFF.

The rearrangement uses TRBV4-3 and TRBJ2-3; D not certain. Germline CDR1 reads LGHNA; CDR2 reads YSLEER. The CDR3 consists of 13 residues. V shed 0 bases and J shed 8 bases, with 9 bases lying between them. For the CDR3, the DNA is TGCGCCAGCAGCCAAGATCCGGTCGGTACGCAGTATTTT. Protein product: CASSQDPVGTQYF.

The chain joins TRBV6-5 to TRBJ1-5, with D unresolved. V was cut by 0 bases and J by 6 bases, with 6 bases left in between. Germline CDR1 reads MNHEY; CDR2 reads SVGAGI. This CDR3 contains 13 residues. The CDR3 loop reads CASSYSRFQPQHF. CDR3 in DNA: TGTGCCAGCAGTTACTCGCGTTTTCAGCCCCAGCATTTT.

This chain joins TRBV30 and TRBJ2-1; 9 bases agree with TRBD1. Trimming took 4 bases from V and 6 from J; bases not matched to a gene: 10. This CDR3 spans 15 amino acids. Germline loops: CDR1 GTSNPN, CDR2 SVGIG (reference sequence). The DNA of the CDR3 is TGTGCCTGGAACGCCGGGACAGGGAACGCCAATGAGCAGTTCTTC. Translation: CAWNAGTGNANEQFF.

DNA of the CDR3: TGCGCCAGCAGCTTGGTAGGACACAAAAACAATGAGCAGTTCTTC. Protein sequence: CASSLVGHKNNEQFF. The chain employs TRBV5-1 and TRBJ2-1, with a possible D match to TRBD1 (5 bases). The CDR3 is 15 amino acids. The germline V gene encodes CDR1 SGHRS and CDR2 YFSETQ. V lost 0 bases to trimming and J lost 5 bases, with 12 bases between them.

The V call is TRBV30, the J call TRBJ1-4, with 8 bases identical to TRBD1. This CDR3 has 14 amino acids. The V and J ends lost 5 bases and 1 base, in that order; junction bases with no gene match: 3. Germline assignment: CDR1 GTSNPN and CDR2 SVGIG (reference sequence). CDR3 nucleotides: TGTGCCTGGGGACAGGGTTTAACTAATGAAAAACTGTTTTTT. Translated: CAWGQGLTNEKLFF.

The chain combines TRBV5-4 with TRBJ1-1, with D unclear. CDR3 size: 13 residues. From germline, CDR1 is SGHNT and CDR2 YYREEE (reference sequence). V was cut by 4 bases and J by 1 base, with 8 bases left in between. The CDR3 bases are TGTGCCAGCAGCCGAACGGGGAACACTGAAGCTTTCTTT. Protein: CASSRTGNTEAFF.

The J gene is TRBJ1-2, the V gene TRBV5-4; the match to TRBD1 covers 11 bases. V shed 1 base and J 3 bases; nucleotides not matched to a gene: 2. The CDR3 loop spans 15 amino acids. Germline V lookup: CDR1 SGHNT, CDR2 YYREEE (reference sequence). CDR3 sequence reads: CASSLRTGGDYGYTF. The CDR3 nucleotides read TGTGCCAGCAGCTTGAGGACAGGGGGCGACTATGGCTACACCTTC. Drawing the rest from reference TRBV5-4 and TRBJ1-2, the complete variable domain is ETGVTQSPTHLIKTRGQQVTLRCSSQSGHNTVSWYQQALGQGPQFIFQYYREEENGRGNFPPRFSGLQFPNYSSELNVNALELDDSALYLCASSLRTGGDYGYTFGSGTRLTVV.

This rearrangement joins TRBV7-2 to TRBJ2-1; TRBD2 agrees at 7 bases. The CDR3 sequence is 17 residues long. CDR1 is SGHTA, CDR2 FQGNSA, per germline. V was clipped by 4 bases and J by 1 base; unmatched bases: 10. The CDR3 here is CASSSNILAWSYNEQFF. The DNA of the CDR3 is TGTGCCAGCAGCTCCAATATACTAGCGTGGTCCTACAATGAGCAGTTCTTC.

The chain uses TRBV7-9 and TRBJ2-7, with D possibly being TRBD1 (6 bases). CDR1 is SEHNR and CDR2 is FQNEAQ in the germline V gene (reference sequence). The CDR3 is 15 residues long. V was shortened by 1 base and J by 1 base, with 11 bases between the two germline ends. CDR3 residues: CASSLVGGTSYEQYF. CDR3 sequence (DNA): TGTGCCAGCAGCTTAGTTGGGGGCACGTCCTACGAGCAGTACTTC. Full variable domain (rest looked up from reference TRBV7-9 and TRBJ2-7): DTGVSQNPRHKITKRGQNVTFRCDPISEHNRLYWYRQTLGQGPEFLTYFQNEAQLEKSRLLSDRFSAERPKGSFSTLEIQRTEQGDSAMYLCASSLVGGTSYEQYFGPGTRLTVT.

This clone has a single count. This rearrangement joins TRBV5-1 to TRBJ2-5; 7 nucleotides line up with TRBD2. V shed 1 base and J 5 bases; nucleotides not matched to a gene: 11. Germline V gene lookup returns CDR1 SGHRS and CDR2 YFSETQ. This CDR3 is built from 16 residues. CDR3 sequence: CASSLNVAGERETQYF. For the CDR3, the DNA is TGCGCCAGCAGCTTGAACGTAGCGGGCGAGAGGGAGACCCAGTACTTC.

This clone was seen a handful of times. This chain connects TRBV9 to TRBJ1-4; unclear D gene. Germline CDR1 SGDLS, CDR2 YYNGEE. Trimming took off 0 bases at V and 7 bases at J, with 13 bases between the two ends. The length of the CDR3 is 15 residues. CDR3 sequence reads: CASSVGGVGSEKLFF. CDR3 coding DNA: TGTGCCAGCAGCGTAGGCGGGGTCGGCAGTGAAAAACTGTTTTTT.

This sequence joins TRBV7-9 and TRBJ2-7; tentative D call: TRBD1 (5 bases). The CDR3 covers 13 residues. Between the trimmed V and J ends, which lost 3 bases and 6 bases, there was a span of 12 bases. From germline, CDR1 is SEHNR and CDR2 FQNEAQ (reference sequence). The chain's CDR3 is CASSFTWGSEQYF. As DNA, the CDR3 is TGTGCCAGCAGCTTCACGTGGGGCAGCGAGCAGTACTTC.

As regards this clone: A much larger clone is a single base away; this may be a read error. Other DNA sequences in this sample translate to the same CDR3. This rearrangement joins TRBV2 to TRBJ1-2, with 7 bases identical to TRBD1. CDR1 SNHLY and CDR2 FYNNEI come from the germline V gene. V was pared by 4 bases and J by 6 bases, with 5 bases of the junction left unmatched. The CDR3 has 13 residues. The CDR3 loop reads CASSGQGHHGYTF. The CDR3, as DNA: TGTGCCAGCAGTGGACAGGGCCATCATGGCTACACCTTC.

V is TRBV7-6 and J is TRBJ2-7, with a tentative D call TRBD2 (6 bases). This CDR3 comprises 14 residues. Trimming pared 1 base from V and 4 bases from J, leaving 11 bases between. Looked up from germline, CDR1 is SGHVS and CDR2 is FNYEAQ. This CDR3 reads CASSLDPGVYEQYF. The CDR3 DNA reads TGTGCCAGCAGCTTAGACCCGGGAGTATACGAGCAGTACTTC.

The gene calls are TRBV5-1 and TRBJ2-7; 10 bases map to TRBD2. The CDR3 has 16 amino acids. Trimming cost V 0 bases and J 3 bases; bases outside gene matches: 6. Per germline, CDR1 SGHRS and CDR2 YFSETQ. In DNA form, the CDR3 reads TGCGCCAGCAGCTTGGGCGTCCCTAGCGGGGGCTACGAGCAGTACTTC. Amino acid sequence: CASSLGVPSGGYEQYF.

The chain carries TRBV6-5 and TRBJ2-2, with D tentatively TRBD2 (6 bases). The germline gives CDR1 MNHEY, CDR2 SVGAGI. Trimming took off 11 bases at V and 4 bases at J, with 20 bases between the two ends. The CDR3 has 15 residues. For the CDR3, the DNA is TGTGCCGTCAGGGAGGATCTAGGACTCACCGGGGAGCTGTTTTTT. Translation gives CAVREDLGLTGELFF.

The CDR3 nucleotides are TGTGCCAGCAGCTTTTTAGTGAGAACCGGGGAGCTGTTTTTT. It yields the protein CASSFLVRTGELFF. The rearrangement joins TRBV11-2 to TRBJ2-2; D ambiguous. The V and J ends lost 3 bases and 5 bases respectively, with 10 bases between them. The CDR3 length is 14 residues. The germline gives CDR1 SGHAT, CDR2 FQNNGV.

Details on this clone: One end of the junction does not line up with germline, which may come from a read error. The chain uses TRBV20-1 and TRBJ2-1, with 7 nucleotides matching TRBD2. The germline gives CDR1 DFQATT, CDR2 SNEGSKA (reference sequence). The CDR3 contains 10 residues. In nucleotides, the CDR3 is TGCAGTGCCATCGCTAGCGGACCCCTCTTC. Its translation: CSAIASGPLF.

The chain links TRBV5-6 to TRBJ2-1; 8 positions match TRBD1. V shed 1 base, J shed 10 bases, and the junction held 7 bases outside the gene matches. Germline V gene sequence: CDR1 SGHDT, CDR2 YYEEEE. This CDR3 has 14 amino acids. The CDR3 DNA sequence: TGTGCCAGCAGCTTGCTACAGGGGGATGAGGAGCAGTTCTTC. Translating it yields CASSLLQGDEEQFF.

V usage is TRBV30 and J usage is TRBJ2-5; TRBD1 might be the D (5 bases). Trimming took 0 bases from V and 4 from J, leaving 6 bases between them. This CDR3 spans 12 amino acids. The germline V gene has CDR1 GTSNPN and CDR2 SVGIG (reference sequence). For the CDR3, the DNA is TGTGCCTGGAGTGTTACAGGAGAGACCCAGTACTTC. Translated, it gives CAWSVTGETQYF.